This entry describes one TCR beta chain. Its antigen is unknown. Primers for the PCR totalled 60 Vbeta and 13 Jbeta. Only in-frame clones appear in the TCRdb table, and some are missing; sequencing was by immunoSEQ multiplex PCR. The sample table sets out some 83,000 clones. CDR1 is LNHDA, CDR2 SQIVND, per germline (reference sequence). The CDR3 is 14 amino acids. V was clipped by 5 bases and J by 4 bases, with 14 bases between them. The data are from a study of cytomegalovirus exposure and HLA in healthy donors. Points from the study as a whole: Reports credit the classifier with highly specific, highly sensitive diagnosis of cytomegalovirus status. Most of the TCR beta V segments (in an earlier analysis) were productive either about 87% or about 30% of the time.

J is TRBJ1-1 and V is TRBV19, with a possible D match to TRBD1 (5 bases). This receptor was obtained from a woman in her twenties or thirties in good health and CMV-seronegative. The source material was PBMCs. CDR3 nucleotide sequence: TGTGCCAGTAGTCCCCTCCAGGGATCCACTGAAGCTTTCTTT. This translates into CASSPLQGSTEAFF.